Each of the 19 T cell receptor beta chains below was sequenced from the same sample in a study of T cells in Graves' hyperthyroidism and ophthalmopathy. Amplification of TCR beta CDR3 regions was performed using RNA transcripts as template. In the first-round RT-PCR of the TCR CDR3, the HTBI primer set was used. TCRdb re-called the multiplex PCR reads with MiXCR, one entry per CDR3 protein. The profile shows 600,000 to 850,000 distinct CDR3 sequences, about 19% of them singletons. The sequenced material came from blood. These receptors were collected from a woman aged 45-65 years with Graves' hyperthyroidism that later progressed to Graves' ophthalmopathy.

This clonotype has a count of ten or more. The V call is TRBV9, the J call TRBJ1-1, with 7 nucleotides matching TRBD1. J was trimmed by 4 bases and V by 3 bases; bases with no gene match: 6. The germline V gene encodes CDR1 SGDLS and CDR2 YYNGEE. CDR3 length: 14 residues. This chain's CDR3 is CASSGQGVGTEAFF. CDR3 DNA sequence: TGTGCCAGCAGCGGACAGGGAGTAGGCACTGAAGCTTTCTTT. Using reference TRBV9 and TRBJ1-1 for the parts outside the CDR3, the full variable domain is DSGVTQTPKHLITATGQRVTLRCSPRSGDLSVYWYQQSLDQGLQFLIQYYNGEERAKGNILERFSAQQFPDLHSELNLSSLELGDSALYFCASSGQGVGTEAFFGQGTRLTVV.

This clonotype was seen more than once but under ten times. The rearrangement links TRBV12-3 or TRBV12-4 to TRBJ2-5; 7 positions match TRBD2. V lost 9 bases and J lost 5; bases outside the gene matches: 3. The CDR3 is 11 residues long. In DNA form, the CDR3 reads TGTGCCAGTCGGGAGGACGAGACCCAGTACTTC. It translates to CASREDETQYF.

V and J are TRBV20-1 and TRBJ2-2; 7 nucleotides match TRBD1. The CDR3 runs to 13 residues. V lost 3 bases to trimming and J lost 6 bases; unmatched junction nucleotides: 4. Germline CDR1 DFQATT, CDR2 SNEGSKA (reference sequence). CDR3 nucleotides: TGCAGTGCTAGGCCACAGGGGTCCGGGGAGCTGTTTTTT. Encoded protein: CSARPQGSGELFF.

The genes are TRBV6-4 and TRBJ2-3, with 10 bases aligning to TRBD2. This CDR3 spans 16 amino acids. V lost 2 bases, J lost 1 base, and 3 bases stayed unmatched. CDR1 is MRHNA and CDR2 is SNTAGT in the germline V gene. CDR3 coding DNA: TGTGCCAGCAGTGACACCGGGACTAGCGGCACAGATACGCAGTATTTT. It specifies CASSDTGTSGTDTQYF.

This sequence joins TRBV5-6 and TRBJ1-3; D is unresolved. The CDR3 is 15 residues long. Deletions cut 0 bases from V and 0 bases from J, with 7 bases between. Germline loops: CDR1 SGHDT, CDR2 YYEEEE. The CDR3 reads CASSLGAHSGNTIYF. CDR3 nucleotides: TGTGCCAGCAGCTTGGGGGCCCACTCTGGAAACACCATATATTTT.

The CDR3: CASSLRSGPSSYEQYF. DNA of the CDR3: TGTGCCAGCAGCCTCCGCTCCGGGCCTAGCTCCTACGAGCAGTACTTC. V gene TRBV7-3 combines with J gene TRBJ2-7; D gene uncertain. V was trimmed by 5 bases and J by 0 bases, leaving 17 bases between them. Germline V gives CDR1 SGHTA, CDR2 FQGTGA. The CDR3 has 16 residues.

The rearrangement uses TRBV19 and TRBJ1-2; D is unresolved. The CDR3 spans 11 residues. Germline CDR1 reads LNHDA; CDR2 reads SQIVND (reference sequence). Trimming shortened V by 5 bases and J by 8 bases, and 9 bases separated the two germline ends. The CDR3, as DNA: TGTGCCAGTAGTCTGTATGAGGGCTACACCTTC. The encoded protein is CASSLYEGYTF.

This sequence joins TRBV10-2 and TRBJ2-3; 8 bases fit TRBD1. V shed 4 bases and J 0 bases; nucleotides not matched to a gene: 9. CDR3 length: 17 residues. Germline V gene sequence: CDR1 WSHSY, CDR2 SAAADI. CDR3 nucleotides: TGCGCCAGCAGTGTCGGGACAGGCTACGCTAGCACAGATACGCAGTATTTT. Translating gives CASSVGTGYASTDTQYF.

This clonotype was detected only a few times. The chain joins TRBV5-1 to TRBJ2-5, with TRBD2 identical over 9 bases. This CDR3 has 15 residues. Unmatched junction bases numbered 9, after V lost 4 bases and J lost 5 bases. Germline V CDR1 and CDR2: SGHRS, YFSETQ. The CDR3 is CASSPLSGGEETQYF. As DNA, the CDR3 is TGCGCCAGCAGCCCCCTTAGCGGGGGCGAGGAGACCCAGTACTTC.

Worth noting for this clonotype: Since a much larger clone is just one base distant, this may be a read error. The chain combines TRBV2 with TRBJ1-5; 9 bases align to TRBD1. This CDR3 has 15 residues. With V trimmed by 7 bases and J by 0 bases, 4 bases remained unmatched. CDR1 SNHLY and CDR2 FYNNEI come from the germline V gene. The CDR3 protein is CASKRTGDSNQPQHF. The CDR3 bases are TGTGCCAGCAAAAGGACAGGGGATAGCAATCAGCCCCAGCATTTT.

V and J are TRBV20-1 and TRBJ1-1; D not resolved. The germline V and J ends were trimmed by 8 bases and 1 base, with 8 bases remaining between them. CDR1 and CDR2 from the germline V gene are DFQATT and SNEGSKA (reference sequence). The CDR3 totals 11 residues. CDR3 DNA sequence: TGCAGTACCGCCAGGAACACTGAAGCTTTCTTT. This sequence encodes CSTARNTEAFF.

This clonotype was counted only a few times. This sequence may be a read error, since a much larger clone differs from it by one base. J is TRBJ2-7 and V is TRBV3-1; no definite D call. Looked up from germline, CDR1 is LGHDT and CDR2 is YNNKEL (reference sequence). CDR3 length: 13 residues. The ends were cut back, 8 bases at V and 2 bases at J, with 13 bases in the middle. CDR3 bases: TGTGCCAGCGGCCCGGGTACAACCTACGAGCAGTACTTC. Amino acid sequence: CASGPGTTYEQYF.

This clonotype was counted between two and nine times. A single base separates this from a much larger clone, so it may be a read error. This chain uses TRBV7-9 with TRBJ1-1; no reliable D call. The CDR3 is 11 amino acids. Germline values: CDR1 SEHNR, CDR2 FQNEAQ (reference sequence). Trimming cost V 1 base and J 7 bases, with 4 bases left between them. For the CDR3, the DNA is TGTGCCAGCAGCTTAGAGGGTGAAGCTTTCTTT. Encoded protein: CASSLEGEAFF.

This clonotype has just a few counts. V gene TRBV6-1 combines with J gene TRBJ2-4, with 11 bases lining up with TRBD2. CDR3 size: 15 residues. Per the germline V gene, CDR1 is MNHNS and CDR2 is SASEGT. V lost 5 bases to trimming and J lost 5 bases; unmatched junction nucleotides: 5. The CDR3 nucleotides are TGTGCCAGCAGTCCCCCGGGACTAGCGGAAAACATTCAGTACTTC. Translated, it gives CASSPPGLAENIQYF.

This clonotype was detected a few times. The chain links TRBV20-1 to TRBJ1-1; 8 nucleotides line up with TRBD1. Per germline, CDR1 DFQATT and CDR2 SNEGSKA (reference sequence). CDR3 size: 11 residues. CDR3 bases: TGCAAGACAGGGGAGAACACTGAAGCTTTCTTT. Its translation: CKTGENTEAFF.

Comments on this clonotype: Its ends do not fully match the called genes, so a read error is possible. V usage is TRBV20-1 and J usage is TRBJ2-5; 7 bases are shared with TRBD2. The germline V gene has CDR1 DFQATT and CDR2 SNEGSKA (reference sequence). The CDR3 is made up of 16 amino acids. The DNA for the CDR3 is TGCAGTGCTAGAGAGGGAGGGAGACTAGGTCGGGAGACTCAGTACTTC. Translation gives CSAREGGRLGRETQYF.

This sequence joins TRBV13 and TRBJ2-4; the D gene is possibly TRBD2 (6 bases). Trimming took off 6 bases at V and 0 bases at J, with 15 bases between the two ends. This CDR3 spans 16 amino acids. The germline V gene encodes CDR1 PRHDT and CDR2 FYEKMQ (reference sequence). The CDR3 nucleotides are TGTGCCAGCAGTCAGACGGGGGTTCTAGCCAAAAACATTCAGTACTTC. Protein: CASSQTGVLAKNIQYF.

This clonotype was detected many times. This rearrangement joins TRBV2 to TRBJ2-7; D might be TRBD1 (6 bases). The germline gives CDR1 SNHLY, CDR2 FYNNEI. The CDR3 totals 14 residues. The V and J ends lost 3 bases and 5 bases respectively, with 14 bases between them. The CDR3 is CASSDRQGFNEQYF. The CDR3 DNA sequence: TGTGCCAGCAGTGATAGGCAGGGGTTCAACGAGCAGTACTTC.

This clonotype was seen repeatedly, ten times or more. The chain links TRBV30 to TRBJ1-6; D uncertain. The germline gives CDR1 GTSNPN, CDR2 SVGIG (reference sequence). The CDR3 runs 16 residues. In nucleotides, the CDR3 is TGTGGGACCACCCGTCTGGCGAGCTCCTATAATTCACCCCTCCACTTT. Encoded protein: CGTTRLASSYNSPLHF.